This TCR beta chain was profiled in a study of shared clonotypes between healthy human individuals. V shed 1 base, J shed 9 bases, and the junction held 5 bases outside the gene matches. Germline CDR1 MDHEN, CDR2 SYDVKM. This CDR3 has 15 residues. Method: immunoSEQ multiplex PCR; TCRdb's copy keeps in-frame clones and lacks some. The top ten clones hold 0.61% of a sample with over a million clones, around 78% of them seen once. This receptor was obtained from a man younger than 35 in good health. Some clones in this sample may be carry-over from other donors' samples. V usage is TRBV28 and J usage is TRBJ2-1, with TRBD1 matching over 11 bases. Sequenced material: memory CD4+ T cells from PBMCs. Subset of the sample: CD45RA-negative fraction. The CDR3 DNA reads as TGTGCCAGCAGTTTATCCAGGACAGGGGGCAGTGAGCAGTTCTTC. Protein product: CASSLSRTGGSEQFF.